Below, 28 T cell receptor beta chains from the same sample are listed, as sequenced in a study of T-cell reconstitution after alpha-beta-depleted transplantation in children. Unique molecular identifiers were incorporated into the prepared TCRbeta library. One entry per CDR3 protein results from TCRdb running MiXCR on the PCR reads. The data hold fewer than 450,000 distinct CDR3 sequences, with 15% to 20% observed a single time. Material: PBMCs, mostly from graft donor cells, obtained 360 days after TCRalphabeta/CD19-depleted stem cell transplant. These TCRs come from a male patient between 2 and 10 years old who had a stem cell transplant for acute lymphoblastic leukemia, so the T cells may come from the graft donor.

This clonotype was seen more than once but under ten times. The chain has TRBV6-5 and TRBJ1-6; tentatively, D is TRBD1 (6 bases). CDR1 and CDR2 (germline): MNHEY, SVGAGI. Trimming took 2 bases from V and 5 from J, leaving 13 bases between them. This CDR3 region has 16 residues. The CDR3 DNA follows: TGTGCCAGCAGTTACCTCAGGGGACGCGATAATTCACCCCTCCACTTT. Residues: CASSYLRGRDNSPLHF.

V gene TRBV7-3 combines with J gene TRBJ2-3; 8 bases are a match to TRBD2. V dropped 5 bases and J dropped 5; count of bases not matched to a gene: 12. Germline CDR1 and CDR2: SGHTA and FQGTGA. The CDR3 length is 16 residues. CDR3 protein: CASSQLGLGHEDTQYF. In DNA form, the CDR3 reads TGTGCCAGCAGCCAACTGGGACTAGGTCACGAAGATACGCAGTATTTT.

The V and J genes are TRBV10-3 and TRBJ2-6; D may be TRBD1 (5 bases). V lost 4 bases and J lost 4, with 5 bases in between. The CDR3 spans 13 residues. CDR1 is ENHRY and CDR2 is SYGVKD in the germline V gene. The CDR3 nucleotides are TGTGCCATCAGTGGACAGGGGGCCAACGTCCTGACTTTC. Its protein is CAISGQGANVLTF.

The gene calls are TRBV5-1 and TRBJ2-5; the match to TRBD1 covers 7 bases. The CDR3 spans 15 residues. V gave up 4 bases and J gave up 2 bases; unmatched junction bases: 8. The germline V gene encodes CDR1 SGHRS and CDR2 YFSETQ. The CDR3 loop reads CASSLWDSRQETQYF. The CDR3 nucleotides are TGCGCCAGCAGCCTCTGGGACAGCCGGCAAGAGACCCAGTACTTC. The full variable domain, with the rest looked up from reference TRBV5-1 and TRBJ2-5, is KAGVTQTPRYLIKTRGQQVTLSCSPISGHRSVSWYQQTPGQGLQFLFEYFSETQRNKGNFPGRFSGRQFSNSRSEMNVSTLELGDSALYLCASSLWDSRQETQYFGPGTRLLVL.

This clonotype has only a few counts. The gene calls are TRBV20-1 and TRBJ2-4; 7 bases line up with TRBD1. The CDR3 has 15 residues. CDR1 is DFQATT, CDR2 SNEGSKA, per germline (reference sequence). V was clipped by 2 bases and J by 4 bases; unmatched bases: 8. Written as DNA, the CDR3 is TGCAGTGCTAGAACACTGGGACAGAGTAAAAACATTCAGTACTTC. It translates to CSARTLGQSKNIQYF.

This clonotype showed up many times. The chain joins TRBV7-2 to TRBJ2-7, with 10 bases lining up with TRBD2. The germline CDR1 and CDR2 sequences are SGHTA and FQGNSA. This CDR3 spans 14 amino acids. Germline trimming cut 2 bases from V and 2 bases from J; bases unmatched to any gene: 0. As DNA, the CDR3 is TGTGCCAGCAGCTTAAGCGGGAGGGCCTACGAGCAGTACTTC. Translating it yields CASSLSGRAYEQYF.

This clonotype has only a few counts. DNA for the CDR3: TGCAGTGCCGACACCGGCTCCTACGAGCAGTACTTC. Protein product: CSADTGSYEQYF. V gene TRBV20-1 combines with J gene TRBJ2-7, with no clear D. V lost 6 bases to trimming and J lost 0 bases, with 9 bases between them. This CDR3 region has 12 residues. Germline V gene sequence: CDR1 DFQATT, CDR2 SNEGSKA (reference sequence).

The rearrangement joins TRBV19 to TRBJ1-1, with D possibly being TRBD1 (6 bases). Germline V gene sequence: CDR1 LNHDA, CDR2 SQIVND (reference sequence). Trimming took 3 bases from V and 1 from J, leaving 9 bases between them. The CDR3 contains 14 residues. For the CDR3, the DNA is TGTGCCAGTAGTATCTTGACAGGGAACACTGAAGCTTTCTTT. It translates to CASSILTGNTEAFF.

This clonotype was detected only a few times. This chain uses TRBV12-3 or TRBV12-4 with TRBJ2-5; 7 nucleotides align to TRBD1. V was pared by 6 bases and J by 4 bases, with 5 bases of the junction left unmatched. CDR3 length: 13 residues. CDR3 sequence reads: CASRHTGVETQYF. CDR3 nucleotide sequence: TGTGCCAGCAGGCATACAGGGGTAGAGACCCAGTACTTC.

In its sample, this clonotype was seen many times. The gene calls are TRBV7-2 and TRBJ2-1; D unclear. The CDR3 length is 13 residues. V lost 5 bases, J lost 6 bases, and 11 bases lay in between. Germline V gives CDR1 SGHTA, CDR2 FQGNSA. The CDR3 nucleotides are TGTGCCAGCAGCCCTACCTTAATCAATGAGCAGTTCTTC. This gives the protein CASSPTLINEQFF.

Only a few counts were recorded for this clonotype. This chain uses TRBV6-1 with TRBJ2-1; 12 nucleotides match TRBD2. The CDR3 spans 17 residues. V lost 5 bases and J lost 9; bases outside the gene matches: 14. CDR1 MNHNS and CDR2 SASEGT come from the germline V gene. CDR3 DNA sequence: TGTGCCAGCAGTCGAACACAGGCTAGCGGGAGGGCCACTGAGCAGTTCTTC. It is translated as CASSRTQASGRATEQFF.

The CDR3 protein is CASSQDKTSGLTDTQYF. The CDR3 DNA reads as TGCGCCAGCAGCCAAGATAAAACTAGCGGCCTCACAGATACGCAGTATTTT. The gene calls are TRBV4-1 and TRBJ2-3; 8 bases agree with TRBD2. This CDR3 is built from 17 residues. CDR1 is MGHRA and CDR2 is YSYEKL in the germline V gene. After removal of 0 bases from V and 2 bases from J, the junction contained 7 bases not matched to a gene.

This clonotype has at least ten counts. V and J are TRBV6-2 or TRBV6-3 and TRBJ2-1; TRBD2 agrees at 8 bases. The CDR3 is made up of 20 amino acids. The V gene's germline CDR1 is MNHEY and CDR2 SVGEGT. V lost 6 bases and J lost 4; bases outside the gene matches: 23. As DNA, the CDR3 is TGTGCCAGCAGCCCCCGGACTAGCCACTCCCCCTCAGGGACTTACAATGAGCAGTTCTTC. Residues: CASSPRTSHSPSGTYNEQFF.

This clonotype was found a few times. This chain connects TRBV5-1 to TRBJ2-7; a weak D match, TRBD1 (6 bases). CDR3 length: 15 amino acids. V lost 4 bases to trimming and J lost 3 bases, with 17 bases between them. Germline V CDR1 and CDR2: SGHRS, YFSETQ. CDR3 DNA: TGCGCCAGCAGCGCCACTTCAGGACAGAGCTACGAGCAGTACTTC. Its protein product is CASSATSGQSYEQYF.

This clonotype has a handful of counts. CDR3 bases: TGCGCCAGCAGCCCGGTCTCCGGGACGTTCTACAATGAGCAGTTCTTC. Amino acid sequence: CASSPVSGTFYNEQFF. The rearrangement links TRBV5-1 to TRBJ2-1; D tentatively reads TRBD1 or TRBD2 (5 bases each). Germline CDR1 is SGHRS and CDR2 is YFSETQ. With 4 bases removed from V and 3 bases from J, the gap between germline ends came to 17 bases. The CDR3 sequence is 16 residues long.

The chain couples TRBV12-3 or TRBV12-4 to TRBJ2-5; possibly TRBD2 for D (6 bases). V was pared by 3 bases and J by 5 bases, with 13 bases between. The CDR3 is 14 residues long. CDR3: CASSFWEEGETQYF. The CDR3 nucleotides are TGTGCCAGCAGTTTTTGGGAGGAGGGGGAGACCCAGTACTTC.

This clonotype was seen only a few times. The J gene is TRBJ2-7, the V gene TRBV25-1, with a tentative D call TRBD1 (6 bases). Per the germline V gene, CDR1 is MGHDK and CDR2 is SYGVNS. The CDR3 contains 14 residues. The germline V and J ends were trimmed by 5 bases and 6 bases, with 17 bases remaining between them. The CDR3 DNA is TGTGCCAGCAGTTCCTTACAAACAGGGCGCGAGCAGTACTTC. The encoded protein is CASSSLQTGREQYF.

This clonotype showed up just a few times. V gene TRBV7-2 combines with J gene TRBJ2-1, with 9 bases lining up with TRBD2. CDR1 is SGHTA, CDR2 FQGNSA, per germline. With V trimmed by 0 bases and J by 5 bases, 11 bases remained unmatched. This CDR3 spans 18 amino acids. CDR3 sequence (DNA): TGTGCCAGCAGCTTAGCGCCGGGACTAGCCAGCAGGCACAATGAGCAGTTCTTC. Encoded protein: CASSLAPGLASRHNEQFF.

This clonotype has just a few counts. The rearrangement links TRBV20-1 to TRBJ1-4, with D possibly TRBD1 on 5 matching bases. The germline V gene encodes CDR1 DFQATT and CDR2 SNEGSKA (reference sequence). This CDR3 spans 11 amino acids. V lost 5 bases to trimming and J lost 12 bases, with 13 bases between them. CDR3 residues: CSAQTGSQLFF. CDR3 nucleotides: TGCAGTGCTCAAACAGGCTCGCAACTGTTTTTT.

This clonotype came up many times. The CDR3 nucleotides are TGTGCCAGCAGCTTACAGGGGGCGAGAGTCTATGAGCAGTTCTTC. It encodes CASSLQGARVYEQFF. The chain couples TRBV11-3 to TRBJ2-1, with 8 bases matching TRBD1. Germline assignment: CDR1 SGHNT and CDR2 YENEEA. V was clipped by 2 bases and J by 8 bases; unmatched bases: 8. This CDR3 is built from 15 residues.

V and J are TRBV6-2 or TRBV6-3 and TRBJ2-3, with TRBD2 as a possible D gene (5 bases). This CDR3 is 16 amino acids long. With 0 bases removed from V and 5 bases from J, the gap between germline ends came to 15 bases. CDR1 and CDR2 from the germline V gene are MNHEY and SVGEGT. CDR3 DNA: TGTGCCAGCAGTTACTCCTTCGGGGAAGCGTTAGATACGCAGTATTTT. Amino acids: CASSYSFGEALDTQYF.

V usage is TRBV12-3 or TRBV12-4 and J usage is TRBJ2-3; D is undetermined. V gave up 7 bases and J gave up 2 bases, with 22 bases separating them. CDR3 size: 17 residues. CDR3 region: CASNRSPTTLTTDTQYF. The CDR3 DNA reads TGTGCCAGCAACCGATCCCCAACCACTCTTACCACAGATACGCAGTATTTT.

The chain recombines TRBV5-1 with TRBJ2-1; 7 positions agree with TRBD2. The germline V gene has CDR1 SGHRS and CDR2 YFSETQ. The junction had 9 bases not matched to a gene; V was cut back by 0 bases and J by 0 bases. CDR3 length equals 18 residues. The CDR3 region has the DNA TGCGCCAGCAGCTTGGGGCCCACTAGCGTTAGCTCCTACAATGAGCAGTTCTTC. Translated: CASSLGPTSVSSYNEQFF. Combining the CDR3 with reference TRBV5-1 and TRBJ2-1 gives the whole variable domain KAGVTQTPRYLIKTRGQQVTLSCSPISGHRSVSWYQQTPGQGLQFLFEYFSETQRNKGNFPGRFSGRQFSNSRSEMNVSTLELGDSALYLCASSLGPTSVSSYNEQFFGPGTRLTVL.

V gene TRBV12-3 or TRBV12-4 combines with J gene TRBJ2-3, with TRBD2 matching over 11 bases. The CDR3 totals 17 residues. With V trimmed by 3 bases and J by 4 bases, 9 bases remained unmatched. In DNA form, the CDR3 reads TGTGCCAGCAGTTTGGAAACTACTAGCGGGAGACCAGATACGCAGTATTTT. Residues: CASSLETTSGRPDTQYF.

This chain joins TRBV18 and TRBJ2-7; no definite D call. CDR1 is KGHSH, CDR2 LQKENI, per germline. V dropped 0 bases and J dropped 4 bases, with 7 bases sitting between them. The CDR3 loop spans 13 amino acids. CDR3 region: CASSPPASYEQYF. CDR3 DNA sequence: TGTGCCAGCTCACCACCGGCGAGTTACGAGCAGTACTTC.

This clonotype has a count of ten or more. This chain links TRBV12-3 or TRBV12-4 with TRBJ2-6; D not resolved. V gave up 5 bases and J gave up 0 bases, with 5 bases separating them. CDR3 length: 14 residues. CDR3 residues: CASSLGSGANVLTF. CDR3 bases: TGTGCCAGCAGTCTAGGCTCTGGGGCCAACGTCCTGACTTTC.

The genes are TRBV6-2 or TRBV6-3 and TRBJ2-2, with TRBD2 identical over 8 bases. CDR3 size: 14 residues. Per the germline V gene, CDR1 is MNHEY and CDR2 is SVGEGT. V lost 2 bases, J lost 7 bases, and 3 bases stayed unmatched. The CDR3 region has the DNA TGTGCCAGCAGTTACCAAGGGACTAGCGGGGAGCTGTTTTTT. This translates into CASSYQGTSGELFF.

This clonotype showed up just a few times. This rearrangement joins TRBV4-2 to TRBJ2-3, with D perhaps matching TRBD1 or TRBD2 (5 bases each). V lost 4 bases, J lost 1 base, and 9 bases lay in between. Germline loops: CDR1 LGHNA, CDR2 YNFKEQ. CDR3 length: 14 residues. CDR3 nucleotide sequence: TGTGCCAGCAGCCCCCGGGGACGCACAGATACGCAGTATTTT. As protein: CASSPRGRTDTQYF.